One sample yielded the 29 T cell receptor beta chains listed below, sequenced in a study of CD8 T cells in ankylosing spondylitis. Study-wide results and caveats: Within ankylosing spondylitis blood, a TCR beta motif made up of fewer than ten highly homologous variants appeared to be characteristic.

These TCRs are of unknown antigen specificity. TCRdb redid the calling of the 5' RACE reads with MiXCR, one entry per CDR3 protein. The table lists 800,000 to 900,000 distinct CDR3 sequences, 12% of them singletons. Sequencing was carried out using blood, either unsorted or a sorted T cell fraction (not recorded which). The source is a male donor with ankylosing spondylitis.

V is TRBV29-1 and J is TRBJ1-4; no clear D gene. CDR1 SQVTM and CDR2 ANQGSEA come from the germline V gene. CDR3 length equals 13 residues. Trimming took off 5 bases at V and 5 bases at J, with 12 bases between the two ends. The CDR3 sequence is CSVTKDRNEKLFF. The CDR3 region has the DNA TGCAGCGTTACCAAGGACCGAAATGAAAAACTGTTTTTT.

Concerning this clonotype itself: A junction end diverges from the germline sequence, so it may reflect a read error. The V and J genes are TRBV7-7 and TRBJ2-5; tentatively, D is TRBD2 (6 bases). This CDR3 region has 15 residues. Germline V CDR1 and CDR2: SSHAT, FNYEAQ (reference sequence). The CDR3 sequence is CASSLAARVGETQYF. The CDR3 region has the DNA TGTGCTAGCAGCTTAGCGGCCAGGGTAGGAGAGACCCAGTACTTC. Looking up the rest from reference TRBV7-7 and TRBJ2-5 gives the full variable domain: GAGVSQSPRYKVTKRGQDVTLRCDPISSHATLYWYQQALGQGPEFLTYFNYEAQPDKSGLPSDRFSAERPEGSISTLTIQRTEQRDSAMYRCASSLAARVGETQYFGPGTRLLVL.

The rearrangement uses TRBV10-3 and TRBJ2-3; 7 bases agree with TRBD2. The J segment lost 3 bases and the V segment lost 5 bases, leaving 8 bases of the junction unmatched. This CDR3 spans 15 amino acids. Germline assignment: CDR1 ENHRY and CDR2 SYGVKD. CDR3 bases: TGTGCCATCAGTAACCCCCGGGGGGAGACAGATACGCAGTATTTT. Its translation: CAISNPRGETDTQYF.

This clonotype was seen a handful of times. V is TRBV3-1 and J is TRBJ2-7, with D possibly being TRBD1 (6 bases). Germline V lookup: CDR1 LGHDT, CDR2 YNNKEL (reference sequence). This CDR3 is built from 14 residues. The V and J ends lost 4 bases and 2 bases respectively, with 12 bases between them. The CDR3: CASSPSGTPYEQYF. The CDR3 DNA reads TGTGCCAGCAGCCCATCCGGGACACCCTACGAGCAGTACTTC.

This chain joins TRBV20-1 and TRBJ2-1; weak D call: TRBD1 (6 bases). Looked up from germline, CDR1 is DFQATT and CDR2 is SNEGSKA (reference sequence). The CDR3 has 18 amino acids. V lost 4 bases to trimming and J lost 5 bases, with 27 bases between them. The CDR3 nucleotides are TGCAGTGCTACTGCTGGGACATCGAGTCAACCGAAAAACAATGAGCAGTTCTTC. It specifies CSATAGTSSQPKNNEQFF.

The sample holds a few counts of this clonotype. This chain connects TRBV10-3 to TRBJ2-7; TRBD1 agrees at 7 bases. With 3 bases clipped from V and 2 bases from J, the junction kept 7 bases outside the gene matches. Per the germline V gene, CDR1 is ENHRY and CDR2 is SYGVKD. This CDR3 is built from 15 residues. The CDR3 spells CAISDSDRSTYEQYF. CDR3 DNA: TGTGCCATCAGTGACTCGGACAGGTCAACCTACGAGCAGTACTTC.

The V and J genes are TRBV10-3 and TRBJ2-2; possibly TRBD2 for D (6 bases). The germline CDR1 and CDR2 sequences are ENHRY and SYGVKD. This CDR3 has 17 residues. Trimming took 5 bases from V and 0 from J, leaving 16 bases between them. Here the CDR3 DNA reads TGTGCCATCAGTACCACTGGAGGGCCTTCGAACACCGGGGAGCTGTTTTTT. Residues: CAISTTGGPSNTGELFF.

The CDR3 region has the DNA TGTGCCAGCAGTTTCAGGGGGCATGGTTCTCAGCCCCAGCATTTT. The encoded protein is CASSFRGHGSQPQHF. The chain recombines TRBV12-3 or TRBV12-4 with TRBJ1-5, with 8 bases aligning to TRBD1. The CDR3 contains 15 residues. Germline trimming cut 3 bases from V and 6 bases from J; bases unmatched to any gene: 7.

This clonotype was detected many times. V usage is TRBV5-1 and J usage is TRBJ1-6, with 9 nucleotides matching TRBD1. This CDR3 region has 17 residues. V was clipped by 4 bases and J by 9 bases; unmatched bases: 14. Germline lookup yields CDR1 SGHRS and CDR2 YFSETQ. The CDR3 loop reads CASSQGTGGAGGSPLHF. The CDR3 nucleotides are TGCGCCAGCAGCCAAGGAACAGGGGGCGCGGGCGGTTCACCCCTCCACTTT.

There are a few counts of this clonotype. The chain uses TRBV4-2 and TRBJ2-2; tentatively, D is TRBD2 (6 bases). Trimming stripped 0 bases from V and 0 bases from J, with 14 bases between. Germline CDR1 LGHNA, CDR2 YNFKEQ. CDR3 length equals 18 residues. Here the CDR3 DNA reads TGTGCCAGCAGCCAAGATCAGGGACGGGGGACGAACACCGGGGAGCTGTTTTTT. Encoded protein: CASSQDQGRGTNTGELFF.

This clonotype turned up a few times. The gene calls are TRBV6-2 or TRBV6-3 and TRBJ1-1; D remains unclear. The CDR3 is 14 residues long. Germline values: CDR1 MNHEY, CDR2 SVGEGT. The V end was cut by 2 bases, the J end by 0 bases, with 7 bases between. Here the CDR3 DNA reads TGTGCCAGCAGTTACAGTTCCGTGAACACTGAAGCTTTCTTT. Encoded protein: CASSYSSVNTEAFF.

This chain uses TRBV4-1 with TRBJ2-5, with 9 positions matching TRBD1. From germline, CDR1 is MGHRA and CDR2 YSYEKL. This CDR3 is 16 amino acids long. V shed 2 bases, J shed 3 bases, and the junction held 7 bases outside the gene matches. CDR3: CASSQPGTGSEETQYF. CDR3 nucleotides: TGCGCCAGCAGCCAACCGGGGACAGGGTCAGAAGAGACCCAGTACTTC.

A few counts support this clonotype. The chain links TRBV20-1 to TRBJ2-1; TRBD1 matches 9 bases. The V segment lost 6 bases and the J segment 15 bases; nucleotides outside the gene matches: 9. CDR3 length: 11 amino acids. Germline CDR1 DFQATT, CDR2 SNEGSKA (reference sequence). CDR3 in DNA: TGCAGTGCCGGCCGGGACAGGGCTTCGTTCTTC. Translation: CSAGRDRASFF.

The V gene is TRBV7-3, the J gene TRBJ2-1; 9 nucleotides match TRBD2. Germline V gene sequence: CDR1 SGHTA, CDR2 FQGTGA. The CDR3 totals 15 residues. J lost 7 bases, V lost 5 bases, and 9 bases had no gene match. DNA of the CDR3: TGTGCCAGCAGCATTAGCGGGGGATCCCGGAATGAGCAGTTCTTC. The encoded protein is CASSISGGSRNEQFF.

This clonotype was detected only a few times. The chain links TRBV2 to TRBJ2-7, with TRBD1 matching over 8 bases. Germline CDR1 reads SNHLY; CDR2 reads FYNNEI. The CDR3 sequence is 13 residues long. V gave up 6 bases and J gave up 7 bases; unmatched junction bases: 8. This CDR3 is CASSDRGLGEQYF. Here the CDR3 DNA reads TGTGCCAGCAGCGACAGGGGATTAGGAGAGCAGTACTTC.

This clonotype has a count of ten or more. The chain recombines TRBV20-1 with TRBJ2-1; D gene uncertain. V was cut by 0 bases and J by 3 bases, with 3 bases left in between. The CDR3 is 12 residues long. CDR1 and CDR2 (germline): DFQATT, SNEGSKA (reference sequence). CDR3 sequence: CSARDGYNEQFF. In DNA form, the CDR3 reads TGCAGTGCTAGAGATGGCTACAATGAGCAGTTCTTC.

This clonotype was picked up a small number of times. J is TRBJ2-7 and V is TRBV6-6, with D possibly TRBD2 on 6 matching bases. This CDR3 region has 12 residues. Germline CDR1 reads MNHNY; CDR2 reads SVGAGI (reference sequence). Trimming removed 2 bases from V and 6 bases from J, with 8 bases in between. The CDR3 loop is CASSYAGFEQYF. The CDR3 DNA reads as TGTGCCAGCAGTTACGCGGGATTCGAGCAGTACTTC.

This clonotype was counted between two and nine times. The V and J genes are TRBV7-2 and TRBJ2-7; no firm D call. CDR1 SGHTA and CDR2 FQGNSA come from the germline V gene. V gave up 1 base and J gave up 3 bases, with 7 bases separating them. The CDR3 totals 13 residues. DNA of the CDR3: TGTGCCAGCAGCTTAGTTACACTCTACGAGCAGTACTTC. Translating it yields CASSLVTLYEQYF. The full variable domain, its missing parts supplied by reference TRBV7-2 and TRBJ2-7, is GAGVSQSPSNKVTEKGKDVELRCDPISGHTALYWYRQSLGQGLEFLIYFQGNSAPDKSGLPSDRFSAERTGGSVSTLTIQRTQQEDSAVYLCASSLVTLYEQYFGPGTRLTVT.

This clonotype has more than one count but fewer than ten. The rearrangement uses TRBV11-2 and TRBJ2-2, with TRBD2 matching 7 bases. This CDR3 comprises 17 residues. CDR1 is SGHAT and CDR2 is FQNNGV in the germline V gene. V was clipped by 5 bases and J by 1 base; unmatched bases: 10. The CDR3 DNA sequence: TGTGCCAGCAGCGCAATCTCAGCGGGGAAGAACACCGGGGAGCTGTTTTTT. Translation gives CASSAISAGKNTGELFF.

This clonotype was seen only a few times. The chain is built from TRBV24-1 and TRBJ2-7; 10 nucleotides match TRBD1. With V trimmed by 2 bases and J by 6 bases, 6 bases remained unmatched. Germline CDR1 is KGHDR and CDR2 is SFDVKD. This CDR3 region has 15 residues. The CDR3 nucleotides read TGTGCCACCAGTGATTCCCGCCGGGACAGGGGCGAGCAGTACTTC. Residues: CATSDSRRDRGEQYF.

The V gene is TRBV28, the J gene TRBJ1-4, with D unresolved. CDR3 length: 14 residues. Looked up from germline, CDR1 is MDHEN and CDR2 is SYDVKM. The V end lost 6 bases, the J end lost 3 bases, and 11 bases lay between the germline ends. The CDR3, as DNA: TGTGCCAGCAGAGATAGAGCCGCTAATGAAAAACTGTTTTTT. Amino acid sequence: CASRDRAANEKLFF.

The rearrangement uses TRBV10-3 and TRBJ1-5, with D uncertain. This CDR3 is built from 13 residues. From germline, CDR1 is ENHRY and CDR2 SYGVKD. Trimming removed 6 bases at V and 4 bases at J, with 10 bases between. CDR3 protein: CAIRSDLNQPQHF. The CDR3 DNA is TGTGCCATCAGGTCTGACTTAAATCAGCCCCAGCATTTT.

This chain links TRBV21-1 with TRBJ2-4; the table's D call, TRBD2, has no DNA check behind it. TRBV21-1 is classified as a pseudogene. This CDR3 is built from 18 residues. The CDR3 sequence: CASSKVGGLASTKNIQYF. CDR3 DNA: TGTGCCAGCAGCAAAGTGGGGGGACTAGCGTCGACCAAAAACATTCAGTACTTC.

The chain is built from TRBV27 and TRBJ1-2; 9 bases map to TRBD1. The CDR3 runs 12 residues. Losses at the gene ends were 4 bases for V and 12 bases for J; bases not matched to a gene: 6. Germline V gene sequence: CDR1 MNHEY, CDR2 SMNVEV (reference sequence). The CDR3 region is CASSSGQGLNTF. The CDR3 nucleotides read TGTGCCAGCAGTTCCGGACAGGGGTTAAACACCTTC.

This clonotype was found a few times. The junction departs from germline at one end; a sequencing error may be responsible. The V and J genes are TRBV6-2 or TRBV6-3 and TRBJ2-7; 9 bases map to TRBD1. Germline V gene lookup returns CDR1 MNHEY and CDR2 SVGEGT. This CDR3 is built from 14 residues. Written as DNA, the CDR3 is TGCTCCGGGAGAACAGGGGGCCCAAGCTACGAGCAGTACTTC. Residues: CSGRTGGPSYEQYF.

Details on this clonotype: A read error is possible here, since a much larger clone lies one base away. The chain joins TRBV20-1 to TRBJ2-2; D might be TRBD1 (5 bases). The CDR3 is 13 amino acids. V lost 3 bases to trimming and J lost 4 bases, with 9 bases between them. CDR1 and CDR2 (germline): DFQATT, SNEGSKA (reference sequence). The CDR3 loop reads CSARTAITGELFF. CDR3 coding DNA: TGCAGTGCTAGGACAGCCATCACCGGGGAGCTGTTTTTT.

The CDR3 protein is CASSLYRTNTGELFF. For the CDR3, the DNA is TGCGCCAGCAGCTTGTATCGGACTAACACCGGGGAGCTGTTTTTT. V gene TRBV5-1 combines with J gene TRBJ2-2; D is possibly TRBD2 (5 bases). The CDR3 loop spans 15 amino acids. Trimming cost V 1 base and J 2 bases, with 9 bases left between them. Germline CDR1 and CDR2: SGHRS and YFSETQ.

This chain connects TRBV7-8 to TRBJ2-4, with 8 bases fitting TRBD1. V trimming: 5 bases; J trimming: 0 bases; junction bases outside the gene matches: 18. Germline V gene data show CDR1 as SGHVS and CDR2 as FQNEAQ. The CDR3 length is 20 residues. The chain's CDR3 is CASSPGQGLLLRPAKNIQYF. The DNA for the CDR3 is TGTGCCAGCAGCCCCGGACAGGGACTGCTTCTACGCCCAGCCAAAAACATTCAGTACTTC.

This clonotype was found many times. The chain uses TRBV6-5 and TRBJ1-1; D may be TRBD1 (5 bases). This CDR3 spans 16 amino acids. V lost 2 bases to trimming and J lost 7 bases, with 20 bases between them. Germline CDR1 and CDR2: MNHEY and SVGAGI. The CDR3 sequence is CASSYMAGQGGGEAFF. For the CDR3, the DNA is TGTGCCAGCAGTTACATGGCAGGGCAGGGCGGCGGTGAAGCTTTCTTT.